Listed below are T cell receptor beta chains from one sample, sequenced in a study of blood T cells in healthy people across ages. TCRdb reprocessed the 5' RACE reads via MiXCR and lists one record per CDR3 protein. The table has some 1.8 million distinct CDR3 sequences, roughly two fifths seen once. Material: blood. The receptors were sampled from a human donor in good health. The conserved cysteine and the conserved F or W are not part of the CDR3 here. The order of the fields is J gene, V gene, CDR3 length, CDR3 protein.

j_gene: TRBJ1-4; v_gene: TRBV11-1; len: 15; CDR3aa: ASSLGGHRGTDEKLF
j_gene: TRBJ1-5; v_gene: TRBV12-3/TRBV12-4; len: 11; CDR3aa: ASKFAGNQPQH
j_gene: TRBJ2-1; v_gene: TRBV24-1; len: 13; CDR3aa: ATSDATGDYNEQF
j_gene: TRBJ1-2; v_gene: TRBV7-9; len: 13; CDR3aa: ASSSFAGLGDGYT
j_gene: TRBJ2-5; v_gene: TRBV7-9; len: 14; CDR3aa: ASSPWRAGNQETQY
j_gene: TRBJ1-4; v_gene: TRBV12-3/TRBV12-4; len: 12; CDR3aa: ASSSPFGYEKLF
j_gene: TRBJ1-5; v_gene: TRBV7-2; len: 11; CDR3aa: ASSLEFKRPQH
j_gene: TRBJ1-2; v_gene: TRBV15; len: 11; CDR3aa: ATSRVAGDGYT
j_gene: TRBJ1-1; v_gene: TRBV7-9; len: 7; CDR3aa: ASSSEAF
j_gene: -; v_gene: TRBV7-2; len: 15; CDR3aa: ASSLGLAGGVGETQY
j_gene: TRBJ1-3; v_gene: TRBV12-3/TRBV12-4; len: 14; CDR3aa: ASSLWTAGSGNTIY